The rows below give T cell receptor beta chains drawn from one sample of a study of memory B cells and T cells in multiple sclerosis. These receptors are not linked to any known antigen. This table comes from immunoSEQ multiplex PCR, and its TCRdb copy is limited to in-frame clones, with some not included. The sample lists under 50,000 clones, almost 85% seen once, with around 1.1% in the top ten. The specimen was PBMCs from blood kept in culture. Receptors originate from a human donor with multiple sclerosis. CDR3s include the opening cysteine and the closing phenylalanine or tryptophan. The D gene is left open where the match is weak. The size entry is marked missing in some rows and otherwise reads once, few, many or a size class.

TRBJ1-5 | TRBD1 | TRBV6-6 | - | CASSIYRGNQPQHF | TGTGCCAGCAGTATATACAGGGGGAATCAGCCCCAGCATTTT
TRBJ2-2 | - | TRBV4-1 | - | CASSHLTSGTGELFF | TGCGCCAGCAGCCACCTGACCTCAGGGACCGGGGAGCTGTTTTTT
TRBJ2-2 | - | TRBV27 | - | CASRWGAGELFF | TGTGCCAGCAGATGGGGGGCCGGGGAGCTGTTTTTT
TRBJ2-1 | TRBD2 | TRBV7-9 | - | CASSLTSGEYNEQFF | TGTGCCAGCAGCCTAACTAGCGGGGAGTACAATGAGCAGTTCTTC
TRBJ1-2 | - | TRBV28 | - | CASSFKSEGDYGYTF | TGTGCCAGCAGTTTTAAATCAGAGGGGGACTATGGCTACACCTTC
TRBJ2-5 | TRBD2 | TRBV13 | once | CASSSRLAGIQETQYF | TGTGCCAGCAGCTCTCGACTAGCGGGCATCCAAGAGACCCAGTACTTC
TRBJ2-1 | - | TRBV15 | few | CATSSPHRVDYNEQFF | TGTGCCACCAGCAGTCCCCACAGAGTTGACTACAATGAGCAGTTCTTC
TRBJ1-1 | - | TRBV14 | - | CASSQVAGVGEAFF | TGTGCCAGCAGCCAAGTAGCAGGGGTGGGTGAAGCTTTCTTT
TRBJ1-1 | - | TRBV28 | - | CASSYPAVNTEAFF | TGTGCCAGCAGTTATCCGGCAGTGAACACTGAAGCTTTCTTT
TRBJ2-5 | TRBD2 | TRBV13 | - | CASSFRPRLAGAGETQYF | TGTGCCAGCAGCTTCCGGCCCCGACTAGCGGGGGCGGGGGAGACCCAGTACTTC
TRBJ2-5 | - | TRBV4-3 | - | CASSQEGYQETQYF | TGCGCCAGCAGCCAAGAGGGGTACCAAGAGACCCAGTACTTC
TRBJ1-2 | - | TRBV5-1 | - | CASSLDLNGYTF | TGCGCCAGCAGCTTGGACCTCAATGGCTACACCTTC
TRBJ2-7 | TRBD1 | TRBV19 | few | CASSMMAGGYEQYF | TGTGCCAGTAGTATGATGGCAGGGGGCTACGAGCAGTACTTC
TRBJ2-3 | TRBD1 | TRBV5-1 | - | CASSLVVGQGYSTDTQYF | TGCGCCAGCAGCTTGGTGGTGGGACAGGGCTACAGTACAGATACGCAGTATTTT
TRBJ2-1 | TRBD1 | TRBV5-1 | - | CASSFDTGTGSYNEQFF | TGCGCCAGCAGCTTTGACACAGGGACAGGGTCTTACAATGAGCAGTTCTTC
TRBJ2-7 | - | TRBV4-1 | - | CASSQEGVGTYEQYF | TGCGCCAGCAGCCAAGAAGGGGTCGGGACCTACGAGCAGTACTTC
TRBJ1-1 | TRBD1 | TRBV5-1 | - | CASRPRQGSMNTEAFF | TGCGCCAGCAGGCCCAGACAGGGGTCGATGAACACTGAAGCTTTCTTT
TRBJ1-1 | - | TRBV5-1 | - | CASSLVRTDSEAFF | TGCGCCAGCAGCTTGGTAAGGACGGACTCTGAAGCTTTCTTT
TRBJ1-5 | - | TRBV25-1 | once | CASSEWRGNQPQHF | TGTGCCAGCAGTGAATGGAGAGGGAATCAGCCCCAGCATTTT
TRBJ2-7 | - | TRBV5-5 | - | CASSLQTGYEQYF | TGTGCCAGCAGTTTGCAGACCGGCTACGAGCAGTACTTC
TRBJ2-7 | TRBD1 | TRBV6-5 | - | CASTSGQGSYEQYF | TGTGCCAGCACCTCAGGACAGGGGAGCTACGAGCAGTACTTC
TRBJ2-7 | - | TRBV29-1 | - | CSVGFTPNSYEQYF | TGCAGCGTTGGTTTCACCCCGAACTCCTACGAGCAGTACTTC
TRBJ2-3 | TRBD1 | TRBV6-1 | - | CASSVGTDLDTQYF | TGTGCCAGCAGTGTTGGGACAGATCTAGATACGCAGTATTTT
TRBJ2-3 | - | TRBV5-4 | - | CASSLSADTDTQYF | TGTGCCAGCAGCTTGTCGGCAGACACAGATACGCAGTATTTT
TRBJ2-2 | TRBD2 | TRBV10-2 | - | CASSENSGGTELFF | TGCGCCAGCAGTGAAAATAGCGGGGGGACGGAGCTGTTTTTT
TRBJ2-3 | TRBD2 | TRBV7-3 | - | CASSTLAGLTDTQYF | TGTGCCAGCAGCACACTAGCGGGGCTCACAGATACGCAGTATTTT
TRBJ1-5 | - | TRBV5-6 | - | CASSLGDRPNQPQHF | TGTGCCAGCAGCTTGGGAGACAGACCCAATCAGCCCCAGCATTTT